This entry concerns a single T cell receptor beta chain. Its antigen is as yet unknown. CDR1 is MNHEY and CDR2 is SVGAGI in the germline V gene. This CDR3 spans 13 amino acids. The V end was cut by 10 bases, the J end by 6 bases, with 15 bases between. These data come from a study of shared clonotypes between healthy human individuals. The wider study: Each donor's CD4 naive and CD4 memory cells filled three plates apiece, CD8 naive two, and CD8 memory one.

It was CD45RO-negative cells, positively selected for CCR7, that made up naive CD8 cells, with terminally differentiated effector memory CD45RA+ cells excluded. Recent vaccinations or acute infections were absent in the healthy HIV-negative adult donors. Findings and caveats of the study: In contrast to clonotypes shared by all four donors, non-shared clonotypes had lower generation probabilities. When naive CD4 clonotypes were compared across four donors, 5% to 5.5% were shared.

Produced via immunoSEQ multiplex PCR; TCRdb's table is partial and in-frame only. Of about 2 million clones in the sample, about 95% are singletons; the top ten hold 0.85% to 1.3%. The chain uses TRBV6-5 and TRBJ1-4, with a tentative D call TRBD1 (5 bases). The source is a young man in good health. The sample taken for sequencing was naive CD8+ T cells sorted from blood. This CDR3 reads CATQDSRDEKLFF. CDR3 in DNA: TGTGCCACCCAAGACAGTAGAGATGAAAAACTGTTTTTT.